The sequence of this T cell receptor (beta chain) was determined in a study of blood T cell repertoires in COVID-19. Turning to the study itself: T cells, B-cell-depleted T cells, or PBMCs supplied cDNA or gDNA.

Authors' methods: Reference gene primer amplification in the assay estimated nucleated cell counts. Assay: immunoSEQ multiplex PCR; the TCRdb copy retains only in-frame clones and omits some. V, J and clone size derive from that table, while D and trimming were established from the DNA sequence. Of about 150,000 clones in the sample, over 60% were seen once. CDR3 size: 15 residues. V shed 3 bases, J shed 9 bases, and the junction held 13 bases outside the gene matches. Germline CDR1 is GTSNPN and CDR2 is SVGIG (reference sequence). This receptor was obtained from a man older than 75 with acute or convalescent COVID-19. The rearrangement joins TRBV30 to TRBJ1-5, with 8 bases fitting TRBD1. Sequencing input: peripheral blood. CDR3 region: CAWSSGQGRVRPQHF. CDR3 DNA: TGTGCCTGGAGCTCCGGACAGGGACGTGTGAGGCCCCAGCATTTT.